These 11 T cell receptor beta chains were all obtained from the same sample, sequenced in a study of blood T cell repertoires in COVID-19 (TCRdb year 2020). Library preparation employed the immunoSEQ multiplex PCR assay. Not all clones reach the TCRdb copy of this immuneACCESS table, which keeps in-frame sequences only. Checked studies attribute under half of the gap to unresolved V genes and leave the rest unexplained. The sample table holds 200,000 to 250,000 clones, of which under 90% were seen once. The ten largest clones add up to 5.5% to 8% of the sample. Sequencing used peripheral blood. The source is a man aged 55 to 70 who had recovered from COVID-19.

The chain has TRBV25-1 and TRBJ1-4; perhaps TRBD1 as D (6 bases). Germline V CDR1 and CDR2: MGHDK, SYGVNS. Trimming removed 2 bases from V and 3 bases from J, with 13 bases in between. This CDR3 has 16 residues. CDR3 nucleotide sequence: TGTGCCAGCAGTGAACACCAGGGGTCGGCTAATGAAAAACTGTTTTTT. It yields the protein CASSEHQGSANEKLFF.

This rearrangement joins TRBV19 to TRBJ1-1; the D gene is possibly TRBD1 (5 bases). Germline CDR1 reads LNHDA; CDR2 reads SQIVND (reference sequence). This CDR3 spans 14 amino acids. The V gene lost 3 bases and the J gene lost 0 bases, with 8 bases spanning the gap. DNA of the CDR3: TGTGCCAGTAGTATTGACAGCATGAACACTGAAGCTTTCTTT. It yields the protein CASSIDSMNTEAFF.

J is TRBJ2-2 and V is TRBV7-2, with TRBD2 identical over 7 bases. In germline, CDR1 is SGHTA, CDR2 FQGNSA. V shed 5 bases, J shed 6 bases, and the junction held 9 bases outside the gene matches. The CDR3 length is 15 residues. The CDR3 here is CASSLSTSFSGELFF. The CDR3 DNA reads TGTGCCAGCAGCCTCTCGACTAGCTTCTCCGGGGAGCTGTTTTTT. Complete variable domain (other parts from reference TRBV7-2 and TRBJ2-2): GAGVSQSPSNKVTEKGKDVELRCDPISGHTALYWYRQSLGQGLEFLIYFQGNSAPDKSGLPSDRFSAERTGGSVSTLTIQRTQQEDSAVYLCASSLSTSFSGELFFGEGSRLTVL.

CDR3 sequence reads: CAWSVQGSDTQYF. CDR3 DNA: TGTGCCTGGAGTGTACAGGGATCAGATACGCAGTATTTT. The genes are TRBV30 and TRBJ2-3; D is perhaps TRBD1 (6 bases). The CDR3 sequence is 13 residues long. The V end was cut by 0 bases, the J end by 4 bases, with 8 bases between. The germline V gene encodes CDR1 GTSNPN and CDR2 SVGIG (reference sequence).

This clone was seen just once. The rearrangement uses TRBV6-4 and TRBJ2-1; TRBD1 aligns across 7 bases. Germline CDR1 reads MRHNA; CDR2 reads SNTAGT. The CDR3 spans 14 residues. V shed 4 bases and J 9 bases; nucleotides not matched to a gene: 9. The CDR3 protein is CASSARDSVTEQFF. In DNA, the CDR3 is TGTGCCAGCAGTGCCCGGGACAGTGTGACTGAGCAGTTCTTC.

DNA for the CDR3: TGCGCCAGCAGCTTAGGACAGCCTCAAGAGACCCAGTACTTC. This encodes CASSLGQPQETQYF. V usage is TRBV5-1 and J usage is TRBJ2-5; D is perhaps TRBD1 (6 bases). Deletions cut 2 bases from V and 2 bases from J, with 10 bases between. This CDR3 is built from 14 residues. Per germline, CDR1 SGHRS and CDR2 YFSETQ.

The CDR3 is CATSRDPQYEQYF. For the CDR3, the DNA is TGTGCCACCAGCAGAGATCCTCAGTACGAGCAGTACTTC. This chain uses TRBV15 with TRBJ2-7; D remains unclear. CDR3 length equals 13 residues. Germline-derived CDR1 and CDR2 are LNHNV and YYDKDF (reference sequence). With 0 bases removed from V and 4 bases from J, the gap between germline ends came to 7 bases.

This clone was detected only once. V usage is TRBV24-1 and J usage is TRBJ2-1; 8 bases align to TRBD1. Germline CDR1 is KGHDR and CDR2 is SFDVKD. The CDR3 has 16 residues. V shed 5 bases and J 4 bases; nucleotides not matched to a gene: 9. The CDR3 loop reads CATSASVWTGYNEQFF. The CDR3 nucleotides are TGTGCCACCAGTGCTTCCGTTTGGACAGGGTACAATGAGCAGTTCTTC.

This clone has only a few counts. The V call is TRBV4-1, the J call TRBJ1-2; tentatively, D is TRBD1 (6 bases). Trimming cost V 0 bases and J 8 bases, with 13 bases left between them. Germline V CDR1 and CDR2: MGHRA, YSYEKL. The CDR3 sequence is 14 residues long. The DNA for the CDR3 is TGCGCCAGCAGCCAAGATTGGCAGGGACACGGCTACACCTTC. It is translated as CASSQDWQGHGYTF.

Only one count was recorded for this clone. The J gene is TRBJ1-2, the V gene TRBV4-1; TRBD1 matches 7 bases. Germline-derived CDR1 and CDR2 are MGHRA and YSYEKL. The CDR3 is made up of 13 amino acids. With V trimmed by 3 bases and J by 4 bases, 2 bases remained unmatched. As DNA, the CDR3 is TGCGCCAGCAGCCAGGGGACAGCCTATGGCTACACCTTC. Translating gives CASSQGTAYGYTF.

This sequence joins TRBV6-5 and TRBJ2-7; TRBD1 matches at 7 bases. CDR1 is MNHEY, CDR2 SVGAGI, per germline. The CDR3 covers 15 residues. V lost 0 bases and J lost 4; bases outside the gene matches: 6. The CDR3: CASSYSRDRAYEQYF. CDR3 bases: TGTGCCAGCAGTTACTCTCGAGACAGGGCATACGAGCAGTACTTC.